These T cell receptor beta chains were read from a single sample in a study of cytomegalovirus exposure and HLA in healthy donors. Method: immunoSEQ multiplex PCR; TCRdb's copy keeps in-frame clones and lacks some. Of 130,000 to 150,000 clones in the sample, roughly 77% are singletons; the top ten hold under 2.5%. The sample consisted of PBMCs. These receptors were obtained from a man younger than 40 in good health and CMV-seronegative. Both conserved end residues are part of each CDR3. Fields, in order: J gene, V gene, clone size, CDR3 length, D gene, CDR3 DNA, CDR3 protein. A D gene is named only where the DNA matches it firmly. Size is omitted from some rows. Given values are once, few, many or a class for expanded clones.

j_call: TRBJ1-2; v_call: TRBV6-5; clone_size: .; cdr3_length: 14; d_call: .; cdr3_nt: TGTGCCAGCAGCCCCAGCCGGGGAATGGGTGGCTACACCTTC; cdr3_aa: CASSPSRGMGGYTF
j_call: TRBJ2-1; v_call: TRBV30; clone_size: .; cdr3_length: 14; d_call: .; cdr3_nt: TGTGCCTGGAGTGACCCGAATCGTACGGGTGAGCAGTTCTTC; cdr3_aa: CAWSDPNRTGEQFF
j_call: TRBJ1-5; v_call: TRBV5-1; clone_size: .; cdr3_length: 20; d_call: TRBD1; cdr3_nt: TGCGCCAGCAGCTCCCCAGCCGGGACAGGGGACGTTTCACCGAATCAGCCCCAGCATTTT; cdr3_aa: CASSSPAGTGDVSPNQPQHF
j_call: TRBJ1-6; v_call: TRBV6-1; clone_size: .; cdr3_length: 14; d_call: TRBD1; cdr3_nt: TGTGCCACAGGGACAGCCTCCTATAATTCACCCCTCCACTTT; cdr3_aa: CATGTASYNSPLHF
j_call: TRBJ1-1; v_call: TRBV6-5; clone_size: .; cdr3_length: 13; d_call: .; cdr3_nt: TGTGCCAGCAAGATAGGGGGAGACACTGAAGCTTTCTTT; cdr3_aa: CASKIGGDTEAFF
j_call: TRBJ1-2; v_call: TRBV19; clone_size: few; cdr3_length: 15; d_call: .; cdr3_nt: TGTGCCAGTAGTATTCGAGGGTCTACGAACTATGGCTACACCTTC; cdr3_aa: CASSIRGSTNYGYTF
j_call: TRBJ1-3; v_call: TRBV6-1; clone_size: .; cdr3_length: 16; d_call: TRBD1; cdr3_nt: TGTGCCAGCAGTGAAAGACAGGGGGTCAGGGGAAACACCATATATTTT; cdr3_aa: CASSERQGVRGNTIYF
j_call: TRBJ2-5; v_call: TRBV9; clone_size: few; cdr3_length: 17; d_call: .; cdr3_nt: TGTGCCAGCAGCTCCGATGACGGGACACCCGATCAAGAGACCCAGTACTTC; cdr3_aa: CASSSDDGTPDQETQYF
j_call: TRBJ2-1; v_call: TRBV27; clone_size: .; cdr3_length: 15; d_call: TRBD2; cdr3_nt: TGTGCCAGCAGTAGGGGTACTAGCGGGTTCAATGAGCAGTTCTTC; cdr3_aa: CASSRGTSGFNEQFF
j_call: TRBJ2-3; v_call: TRBV6-1; clone_size: .; cdr3_length: 15; d_call: TRBD2; cdr3_nt: TGTGCCAGCAATCCCGGACTAGCGGGAATAGATACGCAGTATTTT; cdr3_aa: CASNPGLAGIDTQYF
j_call: TRBJ2-7; v_call: TRBV27; clone_size: once; cdr3_length: 14; d_call: TRBD2; cdr3_nt: TGTGCCACCCGGGGCCTAGCGGGAACCTACGAGCAGTACTTC; cdr3_aa: CATRGLAGTYEQYF
j_call: TRBJ2-5; v_call: TRBV4-1; clone_size: .; cdr3_length: 15; d_call: TRBD1; cdr3_nt: TGCGCCAGCAGCCAAGAGTCAGGGGGCCAAGAGACCCAGTACTTC; cdr3_aa: CASSQESGGQETQYF
j_call: TRBJ1-4; v_call: TRBV28; clone_size: .; cdr3_length: 12; d_call: .; cdr3_nt: TGTGCCAGCAGTTTTGGTAGTGAAAAACTGTTTTTT; cdr3_aa: CASSFGSEKLFF
j_call: TRBJ2-3; v_call: TRBV7-6; clone_size: once; cdr3_length: 14; d_call: TRBD1; cdr3_nt: TGTGCCAGCAGCGCACAGGGGGCAACAGATACGCAGTATTTT; cdr3_aa: CASSAQGATDTQYF
j_call: TRBJ1-1; v_call: TRBV9; clone_size: few; cdr3_length: 14; d_call: .; cdr3_nt: TGTGCCAGCAGCGTAGTGATGGGAGGCTCTGAAGCTTTCTTT; cdr3_aa: CASSVVMGGSEAFF
j_call: TRBJ1-1; v_call: TRBV28; clone_size: .; cdr3_length: 15; d_call: TRBD1; cdr3_nt: TGTGCCAGCAGTCGGCCGGGACAGATGAACACTGAAGCTTTCTTT; cdr3_aa: CASSRPGQMNTEAFF
j_call: TRBJ2-7; v_call: TRBV7-9; clone_size: .; cdr3_length: 16; d_call: TRBD2; cdr3_nt: TGTGCCAGCAGCCCTGTTTTTAGCGGGAGGTTCTACGAGCAGTACTTC; cdr3_aa: CASSPVFSGRFYEQYF
j_call: TRBJ2-5; v_call: TRBV9; clone_size: few; cdr3_length: 14; d_call: .; cdr3_nt: TGTGCCAGCAACCCTGGAAGCGCTCAAGAGACCCAGTACTTC; cdr3_aa: CASNPGSAQETQYF
j_call: TRBJ2-1; v_call: TRBV6-1; clone_size: .; cdr3_length: 14; d_call: TRBD1; cdr3_nt: TGTGCCAGCAGTCGGGACAGGGCAAACAATGAGCAGTTCTTC; cdr3_aa: CASSRDRANNEQFF
j_call: TRBJ1-2; v_call: TRBV27; clone_size: .; cdr3_length: 13; d_call: .; cdr3_nt: TGTGCCAGCAGGGCGACACAGAACTATGGCTACACCTTC; cdr3_aa: CASRATQNYGYTF